This is a list of T cell receptor beta chains from one sample in a study of CD8+CD57+ T cells in acquired aplastic anemia. TCRdb reanalysed the reads using MiXCR and keeps one entry per CDR3 protein. This sample has about 190,000 distinct CDR3 sequences, with less than 65% found just once. The sequencing input was sorted CD4+, CD8+, or CD8+CD57+ T cells (not recorded which) from PBMCs. The receptors here all came from a human donor with severe aplastic anemia or a healthy control (not recorded which). Each CDR3 is given with its conserved first and last residue.

TRBV7-9 CASSPGGSGGETQYF
TRBV5-1 CASSLVAGDEQYF
TRBV7-8 CASSIAGTNYEQYF
TRBV7-6 CASSSTGRAGELFF
TRBV2 CASSVAALNQPQHF
TRBV7-9 CASSLEGRVRSPLHF
TRBV5-6 CASSGVTGASYEQYF
TRBV20-1 CSAGDRVDYGYTF
TRBV20-1 CSARPDTNTGELFF
TRBV7-9 CASSPPRDVSSYNEQFF
TRBV7-9 CASSLEGGEQYF
TRBV7-9 CASSPDGRVTGELFF
TRBV7-9 CASSLASTGPWETQYF
TRBV7-9 CASRTTGSGNTIYF
TRBV20-1 CSAPHSGGYNEQFF
TRBV14 CASSQRNPSLGTDTQYF
TRBV2 CASSRTVATLWEQYF
TRBV6-6 CASSEGGWTLSSYEQYF
TRBV4-1 CASSQISGGAGYEQYF
TRBV20-1 CSARVARGTNYGYTF
TRBV20-1 CSARSGQGAVGYTF